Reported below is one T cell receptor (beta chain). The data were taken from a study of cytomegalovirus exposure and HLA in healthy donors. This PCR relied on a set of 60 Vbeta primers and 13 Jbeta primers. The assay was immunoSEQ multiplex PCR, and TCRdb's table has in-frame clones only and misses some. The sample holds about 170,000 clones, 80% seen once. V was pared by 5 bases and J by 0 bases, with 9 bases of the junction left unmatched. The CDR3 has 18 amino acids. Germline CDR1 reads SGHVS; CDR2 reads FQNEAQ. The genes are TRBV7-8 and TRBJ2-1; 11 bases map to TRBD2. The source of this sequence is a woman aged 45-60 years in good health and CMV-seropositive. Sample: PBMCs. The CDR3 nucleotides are TGTGCCAGCAGCGCACTAGCGGGAGCAATTCACTCCTACAATGAGCAGTTCTTC. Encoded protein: CASSALAGAIHSYNEQFF.